The entry below gives a single T cell receptor beta chain sequence along with its context. Its antigen remains unknown. As it was prepared, the TCRbeta library received unique molecular identifiers. Using its own MiXCR run on the PCR reads, TCRdb lists one record per CDR3 protein. The table records around 450,000 distinct CDR3 sequences, over 40% of them present only once. The CDR3 sequence is 16 residues long. V gave up 1 base and J gave up 0 bases, with 13 bases separating them. CDR1 and CDR2 from the germline V gene are SGHKS and YYEKEE (reference sequence). The data were taken from a study of T-cell reconstitution after alpha-beta-depleted transplantation in children. The study's findings and limits: From newly produced T cells came most of the T-cell counts and diversity one year after transplant. Several patients had high TCRbeta diversity at day 60; it came from surviving recipient T cells and thymic progenitors. Several hundred expanded graft clones reportedly supplied alpha-beta T cells about two months after transplant.

The TCR comes from a girl between 2 and 10 years old with aplastic anemia, due to receive a stem cell transplant. This sequence joins TRBV5-5 and TRBJ1-1; possible D gene TRBD1, 6 bases. The sample consisted of PBMCs, taken before TCRalphabeta/CD19-depleted stem cell transplant. The CDR3 coding sequence is TGTGCCAGCAGCTTGCCGCTGACAGGCCTGAACACTGAAGCTTTCTTT. Its translation is CASSLPLTGLNTEAFF.